One sample yielded the 29 T cell receptor beta chains listed below, sequenced in a study of cytomegalovirus exposure and HLA in healthy donors. Primers for the PCR totalled 60 Vbeta and 13 Jbeta. Sequenced by immunoSEQ multiplex PCR; TCRdb stores in-frame clones only, minus some. Among fewer than 150,000 clones listed, around 77% were seen once. Sequenced sample: PBMCs. These receptors originate from a middle-aged man in good health and CMV-seropositive.

CDR3 sequence: CASSFGTAKNEQFF. The CDR3 DNA sequence: TGTGCCAGCAGCTTCGGGACAGCTAAAAATGAGCAGTTCTTC. The chain recombines TRBV11-2 with TRBJ2-1; 7 nucleotides agree with TRBD1. This CDR3 spans 14 amino acids. The J segment lost 7 bases and the V segment lost 3 bases, leaving 6 bases of the junction unmatched. Germline CDR1 reads SGHAT; CDR2 reads FQNNGV.

The rearrangement uses TRBV2 and TRBJ2-2; 9 nucleotides line up with TRBD1. CDR1 is SNHLY, CDR2 FYNNEI, per germline. Losses at the gene ends were 6 bases for V and 10 bases for J; bases not matched to a gene: 18. This CDR3 contains 17 residues. Here the CDR3 reads CASRPNVGQGSKVELFF. CDR3 in DNA: TGTGCCAGCAGACCAAACGTAGGACAGGGGAGTAAGGTGGAGCTGTTTTTT.

The rearrangement joins TRBV2 to TRBJ1-1; D gene unclear. Trimming took off 2 bases at V and 2 bases at J, with 9 bases between the two ends. Germline-derived CDR1 and CDR2 are SNHLY and FYNNEI. The CDR3 has 14 amino acids. CDR3 amino acids: CASSERQTNTEAFF. The CDR3, as DNA: TGTGCCAGCAGTGAAAGGCAGACTAACACTGAAGCTTTCTTT. The full variable domain, rest sourced from reference TRBV2 and TRBJ1-1, is EPEVTQTPSHQVTQMGQEVILRCVPISNHLYFYWYRQILGQKVEFLVSFYNNEISEKSEIFDDQFSVERPDGSNFTLKIRSTKLEDSAMYFCASSERQTNTEAFFGQGTRLTVV.

The J gene is TRBJ2-2, the V gene TRBV5-6; D gene uncertain. The germline gives CDR1 SGHDT, CDR2 YYEEEE. Trimming removed 1 base from V and 2 bases from J, with 6 bases in between. The CDR3 sequence is 14 residues long. CDR3 sequence: CASSLLVNTGELFF. The CDR3 bases are TGTGCCAGCAGCTTGCTAGTTAACACCGGGGAGCTGTTTTTT.

The V and J genes are TRBV6-5 and TRBJ1-3; D remains ambiguous. The CDR3 covers 15 residues. CDR1 and CDR2 from the germline V gene are MNHEY and SVGAGI. Trimming removed 3 bases from V and 2 bases from J, with 11 bases in between. In DNA, the CDR3 is TGTGCCAGCAGTTATAACGGTGATCCTGGAAACACCATATATTTT. Residues: CASSYNGDPGNTIYF.

V usage is TRBV5-1 and J usage is TRBJ2-3; 11 bases map to TRBD2. With 0 bases clipped from V and 6 bases from J, the junction kept 6 bases outside the gene matches. Germline assignment: CDR1 SGHRS and CDR2 YFSETQ. CDR3 length equals 16 residues. The CDR3 spells CASSLGSGGAEDTQYF. CDR3 nucleotide sequence: TGCGCCAGCAGCTTGGGTAGCGGGGGGGCAGAGGATACGCAGTATTTT.

The V gene is TRBV7-2, the J gene TRBJ1-5, with D maybe TRBD1 (6 bases). Trimming pared 5 bases from V and 4 bases from J, leaving 9 bases between. This CDR3 has 13 residues. Germline V gene sequence: CDR1 SGHTA, CDR2 FQGNSA. CDR3 in DNA: TGTGCCAGCAGCCCGGGACAAAATCAGCCCCAGCATTTT. Translated: CASSPGQNQPQHF.

The J gene is TRBJ2-7, the V gene TRBV7-9; possibly TRBD2 for D (8 bases). The CDR3 is 15 amino acids. Per germline, CDR1 SEHNR and CDR2 FQNEAQ (reference sequence). V was cut by 5 bases and J by 6 bases, with 20 bases left in between. The CDR3: CASSALGGREGEQYF. CDR3 nucleotides: TGTGCCAGCAGCGCCCTAGGGGGCCGGGAGGGCGAGCAGTACTTC.

The J gene is TRBJ2-5, the V gene TRBV11-2, with 7 positions matching TRBD1. CDR3 length equals 14 residues. Germline V lookup: CDR1 SGHAT, CDR2 FQNNGV. Trimming removed 1 base from V and 1 base from J; junction bases left unmatched: 0. The CDR3 sequence is CASSLGDSQETQYF. The CDR3 DNA follows: TGTGCCAGCAGCTTAGGGGACAGCCAAGAGACCCAGTACTTC.

The chain uses TRBV15 and TRBJ2-5; D may be TRBD1 (6 bases). Germline CDR1 is LNHNV and CDR2 is YYDKDF (reference sequence). The V end lost 0 bases, the J end lost 1 base, and 9 bases lay between the germline ends. The CDR3 contains 15 residues. The CDR3 sequence is CATSRDRTAQETQYF. The CDR3, as DNA: TGTGCCACCAGCAGAGACAGGACAGCCCAAGAGACCCAGTACTTC.

The chain recombines TRBV18 with TRBJ1-2; tentatively, D is TRBD1 (6 bases). The CDR3 contains 16 residues. Germline values: CDR1 KGHSH, CDR2 LQKENI. The V gene lost 3 bases and the J gene lost 2 bases, with 16 bases spanning the gap. CDR3 sequence: CASSPYEGTTNYGYTF. CDR3 DNA sequence: TGTGCCAGCTCACCTTATGAAGGGACAACCAACTATGGCTACACCTTC.

In this sample, this clone turned up a few times. The genes are TRBV5-4 and TRBJ1-2; D unresolved. Germline V gene data show CDR1 as SGHNT and CDR2 as YYREEE (reference sequence). This CDR3 is built from 14 residues. Between the trimmed V and J ends, which lost 0 bases and 5 bases, there was a span of 11 bases. CDR3 DNA sequence: TGTGCCAGCAGCTTGGAGGGAGTAGGGTATGGCTACACCTTC. Translating gives CASSLEGVGYGYTF.

The V gene is TRBV10-1, the J gene TRBJ2-7, with D tentatively TRBD2 (7 bases). Deletions cut 3 bases from V and 7 bases from J, with 19 bases between. The CDR3 has 15 amino acids. Germline CDR1 is WNHNN and CDR2 is SYGVQD (reference sequence). The CDR3 DNA sequence: TGCGCCAGCAGTGATCAGGGGTCCTGGGGGGGAGAGCAGTACTTC. This codes for CASSDQGSWGGEQYF.

The chain combines TRBV6-6 with TRBJ2-3; TRBD2 is a possible D gene (5 bases). V was cut by 0 bases and J by 1 base, with 8 bases left in between. Germline CDR1 reads MNHNY; CDR2 reads SVGAGI (reference sequence). This CDR3 has 15 residues. The CDR3 DNA sequence: TGTGCCAGCAGTTACTCGAGGGTCCGCACAGATACGCAGTATTTT. Its translation: CASSYSRVRTDTQYF.

The rearrangement joins TRBV4-1 to TRBJ2-6, with D possibly TRBD2 on 5 matching bases. V lost 1 base and J lost 12, with 16 bases in between. Germline lookup yields CDR1 MGHRA and CDR2 YSYEKL. This CDR3 has 15 residues. This chain's CDR3 is CASSQAPAGLIVLTF. In nucleotides, the CDR3 is TGCGCCAGCAGCCAAGCACCGGCGGGCCTAATCGTCCTGACTTTC.

This chain connects TRBV6-4 to TRBJ2-1; D is possibly TRBD2 (7 bases). The CDR3 sequence is 13 residues long. The V gene lost 8 bases and the J gene lost 7 bases, with 15 bases spanning the gap. The V gene's germline CDR1 is MRHNA and CDR2 SNTAGT. In DNA, the CDR3 is TGTGCCAGCCGGGGGCGGGGGCGGAATGAGCAGTTCTTC. Its protein product is CASRGRGRNEQFF.

The chain links TRBV18 to TRBJ1-1; a weak D match, TRBD1 (5 bases). The germline CDR1 and CDR2 sequences are KGHSH and LQKENI. The V gene lost 7 bases and the J gene lost 5 bases, with 20 bases spanning the gap. This CDR3 has 15 residues. The CDR3 loop reads CASFPVMGRPTEAFF. The CDR3 DNA reads as TGTGCCAGCTTCCCCGTGATGGGGCGTCCGACTGAAGCTTTCTTT.

This clone has a single count. The chain recombines TRBV5-5 with TRBJ1-5; TRBD1 matches at 8 bases. V gave up 4 bases and J gave up 6 bases; unmatched junction bases: 3. This CDR3 contains 13 residues. CDR1 is SGHKS and CDR2 is YYEKEE in the germline V gene (reference sequence). CDR3 residues: CASSHRGSQPQHF. Here the CDR3 DNA reads TGTGCCAGCAGCCACAGGGGGAGTCAGCCCCAGCATTTT.

This clone appeared a few times. The V gene is TRBV19, the J gene TRBJ2-6, with TRBD1 matching over 7 bases. The CDR3 length is 15 residues. The trim removed 5 bases at V and 4 bases at J, leaving 5 bases unmatched. The germline gives CDR1 LNHDA, CDR2 SQIVND (reference sequence). The CDR3 region is CASSSTGQGANVLTF. The CDR3, as DNA: TGTGCCAGTAGTTCGACGGGACAGGGGGCCAACGTCCTGACTTTC.

The rearrangement links TRBV5-4 to TRBJ1-2; the D gene is possibly TRBD1 (5 bases). Germline CDR1 and CDR2: SGHNT and YYREEE (reference sequence). V gave up 0 bases and J gave up 1 base, with 7 bases separating them. The CDR3 is 14 amino acids. Written as DNA, the CDR3 is TGTGCCAGCAGCTTGGGACAGATTAACTATGGCTACACCTTC. It yields the protein CASSLGQINYGYTF.

The chain is built from TRBV21-1 and TRBJ1-1; the table names TRBD1, a call not compared with the DNA. TRBV21-1 is marked as a pseudogene. The CDR3 sequence is 16 residues long. The CDR3 bases are TGTGCCAGCAGCAAAGAGGGAAGACAGGGGCACACTGAAGCTTTCTTT. The encoded protein is CASSKEGRQGHTEAFF.

The V and J genes are TRBV14 and TRBJ1-2; TRBD1 agrees at 8 bases. Germline V gene lookup returns CDR1 SGHDN and CDR2 FVKESK. V lost 2 bases to trimming and J lost 8 bases; unmatched junction nucleotides: 7. The CDR3 extends over 14 amino acids. In DNA, the CDR3 is TGTGCCAGCAGCCAACGGACAGGGTGGGGCGGCTACACCTTC. Translation gives CASSQRTGWGGYTF.

The chain recombines TRBV4-2 with TRBJ1-5; no clear D. CDR3 length equals 15 residues. Between the trimmed V and J ends, which lost 2 bases and 3 bases, there was a span of 11 bases. Germline V gives CDR1 LGHNA, CDR2 YNFKEQ. The DNA for the CDR3 is TGTGCCAGCAGCCAACTGCGCGAGTTCAATCAGCCCCAGCATTTT. Amino acid sequence: CASSQLREFNQPQHF.

The rearrangement joins TRBV27 to TRBJ1-2, with 10 bases that match TRBD1. Germline loops: CDR1 MNHEY, CDR2 SMNVEV (reference sequence). V trimming: 5 bases; J trimming: 5 bases; junction bases outside the gene matches: 8. The CDR3 contains 15 residues. The CDR3 coding sequence is TGTGCCAGCAGTCCCCACCGGGACAGGGGTTATGGCTACACCTTC. This translates into CASSPHRDRGYGYTF.

The J gene is TRBJ2-3, the V gene TRBV11-3; 8 nucleotides align to TRBD2. This CDR3 spans 15 amino acids. Germline CDR1 reads SGHNT; CDR2 reads YENEEA. The V and J ends lost 2 bases and 1 base, in that order; junction bases with no gene match: 2. The CDR3 loop is CASSLSGGRTDTQYF. CDR3 in DNA: TGTGCCAGCAGCTTAAGCGGGGGTCGCACAGATACGCAGTATTTT.

This clone was counted a single time. The rearrangement links TRBV19 to TRBJ1-1, with 12 bases lining up with TRBD1. V gave up 4 bases and J gave up 7 bases; unmatched junction bases: 7. Germline-derived CDR1 and CDR2 are LNHDA and SQIVND (reference sequence). The CDR3 is 15 residues long. CDR3 protein: CASSRRDRGRLEAFF. CDR3 in DNA: TGTGCCAGTAGTAGAAGGGACAGGGGGCGACTTGAAGCTTTCTTT.

The V call is TRBV28, the J call TRBJ1-5; D possibly corresponds to TRBD1 (6 bases). This CDR3 is 14 amino acids long. The V end lost 6 bases, the J end lost 2 bases, and 11 bases lay between the germline ends. CDR1 and CDR2 (germline): MDHEN, SYDVKM. CDR3 nucleotides: TGTGCCAGCAGCCTCAGGACAGGCAATCAGCCCCAGCATTTT. It specifies CASSLRTGNQPQHF. Complete variable domain (other parts from reference TRBV28 and TRBJ1-5): DVKVTQSSRYLVKRTGEKVFLECVQDMDHENMFWYRQDPGLGLRLIYFSYDVKMKEKGDIPEGYSVSREKKERFSLILESASTNQTSMYLCASSLRTGNQPQHFGDGTRLSIL.

The V and J genes are TRBV10-3 and TRBJ2-3, with D perhaps matching TRBD1 (5 bases). V was shortened by 2 bases and J by 4 bases, with 16 bases between the two germline ends. The CDR3 loop spans 16 amino acids. From germline, CDR1 is ENHRY and CDR2 SYGVKD. CDR3 DNA sequence: TGTGCCATCAGTGAGGGCAAGCGTGGGGCCCCAGATACGCAGTATTTT. Its translation: CAISEGKRGAPDTQYF.

The genes are TRBV6-1 and TRBJ1-5; perhaps TRBD1 as D (5 bases). The CDR3 is 16 amino acids. Germline V lookup: CDR1 MNHNS, CDR2 SASEGT. The germline V and J ends were trimmed by 1 base and 0 bases, with 10 bases remaining between them. The CDR3 sequence: CASSEVGEGSNQPQHF. As DNA, the CDR3 is TGTGCCAGCAGTGAAGTAGGGGAAGGTAGCAATCAGCCCCAGCATTTT.